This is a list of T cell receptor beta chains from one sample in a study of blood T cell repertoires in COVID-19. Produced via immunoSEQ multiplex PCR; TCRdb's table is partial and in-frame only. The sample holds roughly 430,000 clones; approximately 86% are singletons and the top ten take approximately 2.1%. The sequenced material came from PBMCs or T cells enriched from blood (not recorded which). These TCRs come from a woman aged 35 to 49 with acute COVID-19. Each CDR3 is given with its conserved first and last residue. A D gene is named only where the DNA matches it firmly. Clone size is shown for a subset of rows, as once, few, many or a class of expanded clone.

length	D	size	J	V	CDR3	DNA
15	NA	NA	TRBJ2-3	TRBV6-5	CASTPRITSTDTQYF	TGTGCCAGCACACCGAGGATCACTAGCACAGATACGCAGTATTTT
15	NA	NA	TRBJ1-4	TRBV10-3	CAISDPDRSNEKLFF	TGTGCCATCAGTGACCCCGACAGGAGTAATGAAAAACTGTTTTTT
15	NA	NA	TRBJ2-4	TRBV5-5	CASSLGGTTKNIQYF	TGTGCCAGCAGCTTGGGGGGGACAACCAAAAACATTCAGTACTTC
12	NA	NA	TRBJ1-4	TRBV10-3	CAISAGDEKLFF	TGTGCCATCAGTGCAGGGGATGAAAAACTGTTTTTT
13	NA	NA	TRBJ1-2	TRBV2	CASSAVQSYGYTF	TGTGCCAGCAGTGCGGTACAGAGCTATGGCTACACCTTC
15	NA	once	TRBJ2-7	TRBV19	CASSIKAGSSYEQYF	TGTGCCAGTAGTATCAAGGCGGGTAGCTCCTACGAGCAGTACTTC
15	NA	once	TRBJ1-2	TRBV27	CASSLSSLGAGGYTF	TGTGCCAGCAGTTTATCAAGCCTGGGGGCCGGAGGCTACACCTTC
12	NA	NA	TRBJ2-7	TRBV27	CASSLSGLEQYF	TGTGCCAGCAGTTTGTCAGGGCTCGAGCAGTACTTC
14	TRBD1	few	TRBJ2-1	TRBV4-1	CASSRTGYRNEQFF	TGCGCCAGCAGCCGGACAGGGTATAGGAATGAGCAGTTCTTC
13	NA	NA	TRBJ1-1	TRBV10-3	CAISPGIGTEAFF	TGTGCCATCAGCCCAGGGATTGGGACTGAAGCTTTCTTT
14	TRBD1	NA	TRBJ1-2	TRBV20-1	CSASPPDRAHGYTF	TGCAGTGCTAGTCCTCCGGACAGGGCGCATGGCTACACCTTC
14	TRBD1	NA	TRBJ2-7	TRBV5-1	CASRAGTGPYEQYF	TGCGCCAGCAGAGCCGGGACAGGGCCCTACGAGCAGTACTTC
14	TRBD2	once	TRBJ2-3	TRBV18	CASSAAGGPDTQYF	TGTGCCAGCTCCGCAGCGGGGGGGCCAGATACGCAGTATTTT
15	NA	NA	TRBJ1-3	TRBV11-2	CASSLAGSSGNTIYF	TGTGCCAGCAGCTTAGCGGGGTCCTCTGGAAACACCATATATTTT
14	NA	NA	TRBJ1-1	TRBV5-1	CASSTGIQYTEAFF	TGCGCCAGCAGCACCGGGATCCAATACACTGAAGCTTTCTTT
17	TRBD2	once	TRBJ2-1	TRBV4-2	CASSRSPSGGATDEQFF	TGTGCCAGCAGCCGCTCACCTAGCGGGGGGGCTACAGATGAGCAGTTCTTC
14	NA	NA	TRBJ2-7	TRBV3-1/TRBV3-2	CASSQATGSYEQYF	TGTGCCAGCAGCCAAGCAACCGGCTCCTACGAGCAGTACTTC
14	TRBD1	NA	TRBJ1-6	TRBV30	CAWSRDRVSSPLHF	TGTGCCTGGAGCCGGGACAGGGTATCCTCACCCCTCCACTTT
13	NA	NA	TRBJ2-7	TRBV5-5	CASSIGQNYEQYF	TGTGCCAGCAGCATCGGACAGAACTACGAGCAGTACTTC
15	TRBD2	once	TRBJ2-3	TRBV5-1	CASSSGLAGTDTQYF	TGCGCCAGCAGCTCGGGACTAGCGGGGACAGATACGCAGTATTTT
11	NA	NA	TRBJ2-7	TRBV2	CATDRSYEQYF	TGTGCCACCGACAGGTCCTACGAGCAGTACTTC
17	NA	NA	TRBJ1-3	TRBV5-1	CASSSRSGDPSGNTIYF	TGCGCCAGCAGCTCCAGGTCGGGGGACCCATCTGGAAACACCATATATTTT
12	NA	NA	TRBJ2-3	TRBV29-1	CSVRTSGDTQYF	TGCAGCGTCCGGACCTCGGGGGATACGCAGTATTTT
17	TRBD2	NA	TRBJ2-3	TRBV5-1	CASSLGLAGAYTDTQYF	TGCGCCAGCAGCTTGGGGCTAGCGGGGGCCTACACAGATACGCAGTATTTT
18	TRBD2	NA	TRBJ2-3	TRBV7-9	CASSFPLIERGDTDTQYF	TGTGCCAGCAGCTTCCCTCTTATCGAGCGGGGTGACACAGATACGCAGTATTTT
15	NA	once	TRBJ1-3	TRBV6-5	CASSLLLTAGNTIYF	TGTGCCAGCAGTCTGCTCCTCACAGCTGGAAACACCATATATTTT
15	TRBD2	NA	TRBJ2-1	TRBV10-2	CASSITSGGANEQFF	TGCGCCAGCAGTATAACTAGCGGGGGGGCCAATGAGCAGTTCTTC
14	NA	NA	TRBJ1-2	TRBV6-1	CASSEARGNYGYTF	TGTGCCAGCAGTGAAGCTCGCGGGAACTATGGCTACACCTTC
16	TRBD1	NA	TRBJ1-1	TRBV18	CASSKTGGSMNTEAFF	TGTGCCAGCTCAAAGACAGGGGGCAGCATGAACACTGAAGCTTTCTTT
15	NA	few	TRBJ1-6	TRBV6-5	CASRPPGTPNSPLHF	TGTGCCAGCAGACCACCCGGGACACCTAATTCACCCCTCCACTTT
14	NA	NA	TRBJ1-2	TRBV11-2	CASSFNRADYGYTF	TGTGCCAGCAGTTTCAACAGGGCGGACTATGGCTACACCTTC
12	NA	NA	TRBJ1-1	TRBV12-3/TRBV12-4	CASRFGTFEAFF	TGTGCCAGCAGGTTCGGGACATTTGAAGCTTTCTTT
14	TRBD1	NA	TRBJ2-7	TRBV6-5	CASSLPGQGYEQYF	TGTGCCAGCAGTTTGCCGGGACAGGGCTACGAGCAGTACTTC
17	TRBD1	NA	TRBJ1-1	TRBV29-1	CSVEPEAGGPMNTEAFF	TGCAGCGTTGAACCAGAGGCAGGGGGCCCCATGAACACTGAAGCTTTCTTT
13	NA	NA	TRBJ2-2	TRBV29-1	CSARTNGAGELFF	TGCAGCGCCCGAACCAACGGGGCCGGGGAGCTGTTTTTT
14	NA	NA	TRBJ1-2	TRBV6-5	CASSFRQGNYGYTF	TGTGCCAGCAGTTTTCGGCAGGGGAACTATGGCTACACCTTC
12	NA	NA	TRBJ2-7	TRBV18	CASSPQRYEQYF	TGTGCCAGCTCACCACAGCGCTACGAGCAGTACTTC
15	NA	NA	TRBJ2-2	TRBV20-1	CSASKLLGGTGELFF	TGCAGTGCTAGTAAGCTCCTCGGGGGCACCGGGGAGCTGTTTTTT